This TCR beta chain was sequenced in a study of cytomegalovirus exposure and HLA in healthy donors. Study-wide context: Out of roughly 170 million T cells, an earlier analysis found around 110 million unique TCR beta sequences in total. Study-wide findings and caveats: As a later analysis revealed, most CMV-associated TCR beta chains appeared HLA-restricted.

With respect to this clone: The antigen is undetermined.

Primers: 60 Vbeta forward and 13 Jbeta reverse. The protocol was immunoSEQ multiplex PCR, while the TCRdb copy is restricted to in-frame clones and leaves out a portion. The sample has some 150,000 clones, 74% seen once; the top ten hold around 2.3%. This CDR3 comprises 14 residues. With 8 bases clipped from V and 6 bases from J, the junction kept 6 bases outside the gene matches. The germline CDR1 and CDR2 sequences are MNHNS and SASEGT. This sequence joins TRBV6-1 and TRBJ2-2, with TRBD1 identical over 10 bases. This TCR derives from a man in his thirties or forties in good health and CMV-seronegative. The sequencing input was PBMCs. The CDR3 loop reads CASGDRGRAGELFF. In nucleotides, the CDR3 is TGTGCCAGCGGCGACAGGGGGCGAGCCGGGGAGCTGTTTTTT.